These 8 T cell receptor beta chains originate from one sample sequenced in a study of CD8+CD57+ T cells in acquired aplastic anemia. TCR beta VDJ and CDR3 profiles were obtained from a genomic DNA template. MiXCR was run by TCRdb on the reads, yielding one entry per CDR3 protein. The sample lists 120,000 or so distinct CDR3 sequences, approximately 36% seen once, with about 3% in the top ten. All sequencing subjects had displayed CD8+CD57+ cell expansion on flow cytometry. The sample taken for sequencing was sorted CD4+, CD8+, or CD8+CD57+ T cells (not recorded which) from PBMCs. The receptor source for this set is a human donor with aplastic anemia.

This sequence joins TRBV3-1 and TRBJ1-1; D remains unclear. Trimming took off 7 bases at V and 6 bases at J, with 15 bases between the two ends. CDR3 length: 13 amino acids. CDR1 and CDR2 (germline): LGHDT, YNNKEL (reference sequence). For the CDR3, the DNA is TGTGCCAGCAAAAATAGGAACGGCGCTGAAGCTTTCTTT. Amino acids: CASKNRNGAEAFF.

About this clonotype: A read error may explain this, as a much larger clone is one base away. V gene TRBV6-1 combines with J gene TRBJ1-6; no definite D call. The CDR3 consists of 16 residues. The germline V gene has CDR1 MNHNS and CDR2 SASEGT. The CDR3 sequence is CASSDPRRSYNSPPHF. DNA of the CDR3: TGTGCCAGCAGTGACCCCCGGCGCTCCTATAATTCACCCCCCCACTTT.

In its sample, this clonotype was seen many times. V is TRBV19 and J is TRBJ1-6, with D possibly matching TRBD1 (5 bases). This CDR3 is built from 15 residues. CDR1 is LNHDA, CDR2 SQIVND, per germline (reference sequence). V lost 6 bases and J lost 0, with 9 bases in between. The chain's CDR3 is CASRADSSYNSPLHF. The CDR3 nucleotides are TGTGCCAGTAGAGCCGACAGCTCCTATAATTCACCCCTCCACTTT.

The chain couples TRBV12-3 or TRBV12-4 to TRBJ1-1; D is uncertain. The CDR3 loop spans 15 amino acids. The V and J ends lost 2 bases and 0 bases respectively, with 10 bases between them. In DNA, the CDR3 is TGTGCCAGCAGTTTACTCGGGGTCCTGAACACTGAAGCTTTCTTT. Its translation is CASSLLGVLNTEAFF.

Turning to this clonotype: One junction end disagrees with the germline gene, perhaps due to a read error. The gene calls are TRBV20-1 and TRBJ1-5; possible D gene TRBD1, 5 bases. CDR1 is DFQATT and CDR2 is SNEGSKA in the germline V gene (reference sequence). The CDR3 runs 14 residues. CDR3 sequence reads: CSARGPGTNQSQHF. CDR3 coding DNA: TGCAGTGCTAGAGGCCCAGGGACCAATCAGTCCCAGCATTTT.

This clonotype was counted at least ten times. In DNA, the CDR3 is TGCGCCGCTGGGGGGGTAGCGAACTATGGCTACACCTTC. It encodes CAAGGVANYGYTF. This sequence joins TRBV10-2 and TRBJ1-2, with D possibly being TRBD1 (5 bases). The CDR3 spans 13 residues. Trimming removed 11 bases from V and 2 bases from J, with 15 bases in between. The germline CDR1 and CDR2 sequences are WSHSY and SAAADI.

The chain recombines TRBV29-1 with TRBJ1-2; the D is unclear. The CDR3 is made up of 10 amino acids. Germline V lookup: CDR1 SQVTM, CDR2 ANQGSEA. Deletions cut 7 bases from V and 12 bases from J, with 15 bases between. The CDR3 sequence: CSAEGFGNTF. The DNA for the CDR3 is TGCAGCGCAGAGGGTTTTGGAAACACCTTC.

This clonotype came up many times. The DNA of the CDR3 is TGTGCCAGCAGCTTAGATACAGGACCCTCTACCTTC. This encodes CASSLDTGPSTF. The chain uses TRBV11-2 and TRBJ1-2; possible D gene TRBD1, 5 bases. CDR1 is SGHAT and CDR2 is FQNNGV in the germline V gene. This CDR3 region has 12 residues. The V gene lost 0 bases and the J gene lost 14 bases, with 13 bases spanning the gap.